This T cell receptor beta chain was observed in a study of blood T cell repertoires in COVID-19. As processed by the authors: Reference gene primer amplification in the assay estimated nucleated cell counts. Method: immunoSEQ multiplex PCR; TCRdb's copy keeps in-frame clones and lacks some. That table supplies the V and J calls and clone size; D and trimming were determined from the DNA. This table holds roughly 200,000 clones, 76% found once. The sample holds many counts of this clone. CDR3 length: 16 residues. The V segment lost 5 bases and the J segment 2 bases; nucleotides outside the gene matches: 11. The germline V gene encodes CDR1 MDHEN and CDR2 SYDVKM.

The sequence derives from a woman between 50 and 59 years old with active or convalescent COVID-19. The material sequenced was peripheral blood. The chain has TRBV28 and TRBJ2-7, with 8 bases that match TRBD1. As DNA, the CDR3 is TGTGCCAGCAGTCCCGCAATTACAGGGGGGCCCTACGAGCAGTACTTC. Its translation is CASSPAITGGPYEQYF.